The text below deals with one TCR beta chain. As handled by the study authors: Counts of nucleated cells, estimated from reference gene primer amplification, were obtained. Repertoires were generated with immunoSEQ multiplex PCR, while TCRdb's copy carries only in-frame clones and drops some. For V, J and clone size, that table is used; D and trimming come from the DNA. This table has around 270,000 clones, about 89% appearing once. This sample is drawn from a study of blood T cell repertoires in COVID-19. As for the study in general: Collection of acute and convalescent COVID-19 samples took place in the United States, Italy and Spain. PBMCs, B-cell-depleted T cells, or T cells provided the cDNA or gDNA that made up the material.

Trimming removed 6 bases at V and 0 bases at J, with 12 bases between. The CDR3 is 14 residues long. The germline V gene has CDR1 MNHEY and CDR2 SMNVEV (reference sequence). This rearrangement joins TRBV27 to TRBJ2-7, with a possible D match to TRBD2 (5 bases). The sequence was obtained from a man younger than 40 with acute or convalescent COVID-19. The source material was peripheral blood. Written as DNA, the CDR3 is TGTGCCAGCAGGCGGGCCGGAAGCTCCTACGAGCAGTACTTC. Translation: CASRRAGSSYEQYF.